This entry is about one TCR beta chain. This sample is drawn from a study of blood T cell repertoires in COVID-19. Study context: T cells, B-cell-depleted T cells, or PBMCs provided the cDNA or gDNA that served as material.

The method was immunoSEQ multiplex PCR; TCRdb's version includes in-frame clones alone and lacks a portion of them. The sample shows about 160,000 clones, roughly 86% of them seen only once. Germline CDR1 SGHVS, CDR2 FNYEAQ. The CDR3 has 15 amino acids. With 2 bases clipped from V and 9 bases from J, the junction kept 6 bases outside the gene matches. This receptor was identified in a woman in her sixties who had recovered from COVID-19. V gene TRBV7-6 combines with J gene TRBJ2-1, with TRBD2 matching over 11 bases. The sequenced material came from peripheral blood. Here the CDR3 DNA reads TGTGCCAGCAGCTTAATTAGCGGGGGGGCTGGTGAGCAGTTCTTC. As protein: CASSLISGGAGEQFF.